One and the same sample provided the 2 T cell receptor beta chains below, sequenced in a study of blood T cell repertoires in COVID-19. Method: immunoSEQ multiplex PCR; TCRdb's copy keeps in-frame clones and lacks some. Among about 310,000 clones listed, roughly 86% were seen once. Sequencing used peripheral blood. These TCRs come from a woman aged 45 to 65 who had recovered from COVID-19.

The chain uses TRBV18 and TRBJ1-2; D uncertain. The germline CDR1 and CDR2 sequences are KGHSH and LQKENI. The CDR3 consists of 14 residues. V gave up 5 bases and J gave up 4 bases, with 14 bases separating them. The CDR3 region is CASSENTVSYGYTF. The DNA of the CDR3 is TGTGCCAGCTCAGAGAACACAGTGTCCTATGGCTACACCTTC. The whole variable domain, remainder taken from reference TRBV18 and TRBJ1-2, is NAGVMQNPRHLVRRRGQEARLRCSPMKGHSHVYWYRQLPEEGLKFMVYLQKENIIDESGMPKERFSAEFPKEGPSILRIQQVVRGDSAAYFCASSENTVSYGYTFGSGTRLTVV.

This rearrangement joins TRBV7-3 to TRBJ2-7; 8 nucleotides agree with TRBD1. Trimming removed 4 bases from V and 7 bases from J; junction bases left unmatched: 6. Germline assignment: CDR1 SGHTA and CDR2 FQGTGA. The CDR3 totals 13 residues. CDR3 in amino acids: CASSYQGAREQYF. CDR3 bases: TGTGCCAGCAGCTACCAGGGGGCTCGGGAGCAGTACTTC.